The rows below give T cell receptor beta chains drawn from one sample of a study of identical twins. TCRdb re-derived calls from the 5' RACE reads in MiXCR, one entry per CDR3 protein. Among 420,000 or so distinct CDR3 sequences, roughly 20% were seen once, and the ten largest hold 12%. The specimen was naive T cells sorted from blood. The source of these receptors is a man aged 50-59 years in good health. CDR3s include the opening cysteine and the closing phenylalanine or tryptophan. The order of the fields is D gene, V gene, CDR3 protein. The D gene is left open where the match is weak.

.	TRBV6-5	CASSYGDPNSPLHF
.	TRBV7-2	CASSSTEGETQYF
TRBD2	TRBV5-1	CASSSTSGGGTQYF
.	TRBV7-2	CASSLDRVYTGELFF
.	TRBV6-2/TRBV6-3	CASGSWGAYSGTSYEQYF
TRBD1	TRBV4-3	CASSQGTGGHEQYF
TRBD2	TRBV5-1	CASSLGTSGRGYNEQFF
.	TRBV5-5	CASSWRGSPTDTQYF
TRBD1	TRBV27	CASGTRDRGNEQYF
.	TRBV20-1	CSAIPREVSYEQYF
.	TRBV7-8	CASSLGRRTPNSPLHF
TRBD1	TRBV11-1	CASSPLVGQGWLGDEQFF
.	TRBV20-1	CSARGQASLNTEAFF
TRBD2	TRBV7-9	CASRELAVLSTGELFF
.	TRBV18	CASSFQRAPQETQYF
.	TRBV6-1	CASRADTSGPYGYTF
.	TRBV20-1	CSASVDPVRPQHF
TRBD1	TRBV6-1	CASSVGQTRGELFF
.	TRBV12-3/TRBV12-4	CASRPRWRSNTGELFF
TRBD1	TRBV29-1	CSVEITGAGNTIYF
.	TRBV28	CASSLSGGSPLHF
.	TRBV11-2	CASSLPRGPYEQYF
TRBD2	TRBV28	CASSFIGFLAASTDTQYF
.	TRBV4-1	CASSQDTSPPSQETQYF
TRBD1	TRBV13	CASSLGRGTAYNEQFF
.	TRBV19	CASSIGGSGSRGDTQYF
.	TRBV10-3	CAISEGTKPEKLFF
TRBD2	TRBV20-1	CSPSGGALNEQFF
TRBD2	TRBV27	CASSPRLGAGGWITGELFF
.	TRBV11-2	CASSFSGTTGELFF
.	TRBV6-1	CASSPLGVTGELFF
.	TRBV29-1	CSARIWTEAFF
TRBD2	TRBV5-5	CASSRTSGGFVEQFF
TRBD2	TRBV4-3	CASSRLLAGVNNEQFF
TRBD1	TRBV27	CASSPGTGGHEQYF
.	TRBV20-1	CSATLLTDTQYF
.	TRBV20-1	CSNRGGIGTEAFF
.	TRBV3-1	CASSQGQLNSPLHF
TRBD1	TRBV20-1	CSASTGFGYGYTF
TRBD2	TRBV20-1	CSAREFGRHGLYNEQFF
TRBD2	TRBV12-3/TRBV12-4	CASSLPSSGRGYEQFF
TRBD2	TRBV6-5	CASSYSQLAGAPDTQYF
.	TRBV11-3	CASSLGRGYDTQYF
.	TRBV11-2	CASSSILGETQYF
.	TRBV14	CASRKMTGTTNTGELFF
.	TRBV13	CASSSRGRYGYTF
.	TRBV29-1	CSVYDYEQYF
TRBD1	TRBV7-2	CASSSRGRSGANVLTF
TRBD1	TRBV7-9	CASSFPGQGSYEQYF
.	TRBV5-1	CASSSLGENTEAFF
.	TRBV19	CASSMSTQETQYF
.	TRBV20-1	CSASGRATGELFF
.	TRBV27	CASSRRSVQETQYF
.	TRBV20-1	CSAGGGDRDTQYF
.	TRBV7-9	CASSLTPHTQYF
.	TRBV5-1	CASSSHTGRSSYNEQFF
.	TRBV5-1	CASSNQGPNYGEQFF